Listed below are T cell receptor beta chains from one sample, sequenced in a study of control samples from healthy donors and cancer patients. The data were produced by immunoSEQ multiplex PCR, yet TCRdb's version contains in-frame clones alone and is incomplete. The data show around 150,000 clones, 80% to 90% seen once. The specimen was blood. These receptors all come from a man aged 25 to 40 in good health. The CDR3 runs from the conserved cysteine through the conserved F or W. Each record gives: D gene, J gene, V gene, clone size, CDR3 DNA, CDR3 protein. D genes are given only for firm matches. Expanded clones are given a class, and other clones once, few, many or no size at all.

TRBD2	TRBJ2-7	TRBV5-4	.	TGTGCCAGCAGTCCCAGCGGGGGAAGGACCTACGAGCAGTACTTC	CASSPSGGRTYEQYF
.	TRBJ1-1	TRBV18	.	TGTGCCAGCTCACCAGCGGTCGGGGGGACTGAAGCTTTCTTT	CASSPAVGGTEAFF
.	TRBJ1-4	TRBV28	.	TGTGCCAGCAGCTCAAAAAGGACTCTAACTGGAAAACTGTTTTTT	CASSSKRTLTGKLFF
.	TRBJ1-4	TRBV7-2	.	TGTGCCAGCTCGGCCCGCTCGGGGGAGAAAAAGTTGTTTTTT	CASSARSGEKKLFF
TRBD2	TRBJ2-5	TRBV7-8	.	TGTGCCAGCAGCTTATCCGGGCTAGCGGCTCAAGAGACCCAGTACTTC	CASSLSGLAAQETQYF
.	TRBJ1-5	TRBV15	.	TGTGCCACCAGCAGAGGGGGGGACGGACCCCCGCAACATTTT	CATSRGGDGPPQHF
.	TRBJ1-1	TRBV9	.	TGTGCCAGCAGCGTAGGGGGGAAGAACACTGAAGCTTTCTTT	CASSVGGKNTEAFF
.	TRBJ1-2	TRBV29-1	few	TGCAGCGTTGAGGGGGGCAGTTCTGGTGGCTACACCTTC	CSVEGGSSGGYTF
.	TRBJ1-6	TRBV5-5	.	TGTGCCAGCAGCTTGGTCAGTGGGGGTTCCTATAATTCACCCCTCCACTTT	CASSLVSGGSYNSPLHF
TRBD1	TRBJ1-1	TRBV19	few	TGTGCCAGTCTCCGGACAGGAGAGAACACTGAAGCTTTCTTT	CASLRTGENTEAFF
.	TRBJ2-3	TRBV24-1	.	TGTGCCACCAGTGATTTGCGCAGGGGCACAGATACGCAGTATTTT	CATSDLRRGTDTQYF
.	TRBJ1-5	TRBV24-1	.	TGTGCCACCAAACAGGCCGATAATCAGCCCCAGCATTTT	CATKQADNQPQHF
.	TRBJ1-1	TRBV6-5	once	TGTGCCAGCAGTACCCTCGGCGGGTCTGAAGCTTTCTTT	CASSTLGGSEAFF
.	TRBJ2-7	TRBV6-5	once	TGTGCCAGCAGTTCGAAGGGGTGGGGAGGTCGGTACTTC	CASSSKGWGGRYF
TRBD1	TRBJ1-5	TRBV5-6	.	TGTGCCAGCAGCTGGAGACAGGGCGCCAATCAGCCCCAGCATTTT	CASSWRQGANQPQHF
.	TRBJ2-1	TRBV18	.	TGTGCCAGCTCACCACTTGAAATTGAGCAGTTCTTC	CASSPLEIEQFF
.	TRBJ2-3	TRBV27	.	TGTGCCAGCAGTTTTGGCAGGGAAACCACAGATACGCAGTATTTT	CASSFGRETTDTQYF
.	TRBJ2-1	TRBV28	once	TGTGCCAGCAGTTCCCCCGGGACATCGGGCGATGAGCAGTTCTTC	CASSSPGTSGDEQFF
.	TRBJ1-2	TRBV24-1	.	TGTGCCACCAGTGTCTCAACGGGACGAGGAGGCTACACCTTC	CATSVSTGRGGYTF
.	TRBJ2-2	TRBV18	few	TGTGCCAGCTCACGGACAGACACCGGGGAGCTGTTTTTT	CASSRTDTGELFF
TRBD2	TRBJ2-7	TRBV5-1	once	TGCGCCAGCAGCTTGGTGCCTAATTTACTAGCGGGAGGCTACGAGCAGTACTTC	CASSLVPNLLAGGYEQYF
.	TRBJ2-2	TRBV6-2/TRBV6-3	.	TGTGCCAGCAGTCCCGGGGGCACCGGGGAGCTGTTTTTT	CASSPGGTGELFF
TRBD1	TRBJ2-6	TRBV7-7	.	TGTGCCAGCAGTTCAGGGGGCTCTGGGGCCAACGTCCTGACTTTC	CASSSGGSGANVLTF
.	TRBJ1-5	TRBV6-5	.	TGTGCCAGTGGGTCGGGACTTTATAGCAATCAGCCCCAGCATTTT	CASGSGLYSNQPQHF
.	TRBJ1-2	TRBV5-1	.	TGCGCCAGCAGCTTGGACGAGGGGTCAAGGTATGGCTACACCTTC	CASSLDEGSRYGYTF
.	TRBJ2-7	TRBV10-3	.	TGTGCCATTCGGGACAACTCCTACGAGCAGTACTTC	CAIRDNSYEQYF
TRBD1	TRBJ1-1	TRBV3-1/TRBV3-2	.	TGTGCCAGCAGCCACAGACAGGGTCGGACTGAAGCTTTCTTT	CASSHRQGRTEAFF
.	TRBJ2-5	TRBV18	.	TGTGCCAGCTCACCACCGGGTCAAGAGACCCAGTACTTC	CASSPPGQETQYF
.	TRBJ1-2	TRBV7-2	.	TGTGCCAGCAGCTTATTAGGGGGAGGCTACACCTTC	CASSLLGGGYTF